This is a list of T cell receptor beta chains from one sample in a study of somatic mutations in cytotoxic T cells in rheumatoid arthritis. Profiled with immunoSEQ multiplex PCR; TCRdb holds only in-frame clones, not every one. The repertoire has around 15,000 clones, approximately 75% of them found once; the top ten carry about an eighth. The sequenced sample consisted of CD8+ T cells sorted from blood. Source of these receptors: an adult with rheumatoid arthritis. The CDR3 runs from the conserved cysteine through the conserved F or W. A D gene is named only where the DNA matches it firmly. Rows may omit the clone size; those that give it use once, few, many or a size class.

j_call d_call cdr3_length clone_size v_call cdr3_aa cdr3_nt
TRBJ1-3 . 16 . TRBV6-1 CASSEASGGSGNTIYF TGTGCCAGCAGTGAAGCATCCGGGGGCTCTGGAAACACCATATATTTT
TRBJ2-1 . 13 . TRBV6-5 CASSYAANNEQFF TGTGCCAGCAGTTACGCGGCCAACAATGAGCAGTTCTTC
TRBJ2-3 TRBD2 16 . TRBV27 CASSSPSGGPADTQYF TGTGCCAGCAGTTCCCCTAGCGGGGGGCCCGCAGATACGCAGTATTTT
TRBJ2-7 . 13 once TRBV29-1 CSVTRASSYEQYF TGCAGCGTTACCAGGGCCAGCTCCTACGAGCAGTACTTC
TRBJ1-2 . 15 once TRBV2 CASMRSGGIDYGYTF TGTGCCAGCATGAGGTCCGGGGGGATCGACTATGGCTACACCTTC
TRBJ2-7 . 15 once TRBV9 CASSVDGTPYYEQYF TGTGCCAGCAGCGTAGACGGGACACCGTACTACGAGCAGTACTTC
TRBJ2-6 TRBD1 17 . TRBV5-1 CASSFDRGTSGANVLTF TGCGCCAGCAGCTTTGACAGGGGGACCTCTGGGGCCAACGTCCTGACTTTC
TRBJ2-2 . 16 . TRBV5-4 CASSFTWGANTGELFF TGTGCCAGCAGCTTCACGTGGGGGGCGAACACCGGGGAGCTGTTTTTT
TRBJ2-5 TRBD2 17 . TRBV19 CASSIGGLAGAQETQYF TGTGCCAGTAGTATAGGTGGTCTAGCGGGGGCCCAAGAGACCCAGTACTTC
TRBJ1-3 TRBD1 13 once TRBV6-5 CASSPGTGDTIYF TGTGCCAGCAGTCCCGGGACAGGGGACACCATATATTTT
TRBJ2-3 TRBD2 15 few TRBV4-1 CASSQERGGPDTQYF TGCGCCAGCAGCCAAGAGCGGGGGGGCCCAGATACGCAGTATTTT
TRBJ1-4 TRBD1 15 . TRBV7-8 CASSLGVRQGEKLFF TGTGCCAGCAGCTTAGGGGTCCGACAGGGAGAAAAACTGTTTTTT
TRBJ1-2 . 10 few TRBV20-1 CSAPEEGYTF TGCAGTGCCCCGGAAGAAGGCTACACCTTC
TRBJ2-1 TRBD1 14 few TRBV6-1 CATGGDRGGNEQFF TGTGCCACAGGGGGGGACAGGGGTGGCAATGAGCAGTTCTTC
TRBJ2-1 . 11 once TRBV12-5 CASGQDNEQFF TGTGCTAGTGGTCAGGACAATGAGCAGTTCTTC
TRBJ2-7 . 15 . TRBV5-6 CASSGLGGMAYEQYF TGTGCCAGCAGCGGTTTGGGAGGCATGGCGTACGAGCAGTACTTC
TRBJ2-3 . 15 once TRBV9 CASSVGRSGSDTQYF TGTGCCAGCAGCGTAGGAAGGTCGGGGTCAGATACGCAGTATTTT
TRBJ2-5 . 15 once TRBV7-2 CASSLVSGLQETQYF TGTGCCAGCAGCTTAGTTTCGGGGCTCCAAGAGACCCAGTACTTC
TRBJ2-1 . 12 . TRBV7-3 CASSLGYNEQFF TGTGCCAGCTCACTTGGCTACAATGAGCAGTTCTTC
TRBJ2-1 . 15 . TRBV6-1 CASSEGMSSYNEQFF TGTGCCAGCAGTGAAGGGATGAGCTCCTACAATGAGCAGTTCTTC
TRBJ1-5 . 15 . TRBV4-1 CASSQVGGAKQPQHF TGCGCCAGCAGCCAAGTTGGGGGGGCAAAACAGCCCCAGCATTTT
TRBJ1-5 TRBD1 14 . TRBV6-6 CASRWDRGNQPQHF TGTGCCAGCAGGTGGGACAGGGGAAATCAGCCCCAGCATTTT
TRBJ1-2 . 14 once TRBV29-1 CSVEEPLPFYGYTF TGCAGCGTTGAAGAACCCTTACCGTTCTATGGCTACACCTTC
TRBJ2-5 . 13 . TRBV5-6 CASSFAPRETQYF TGTGCCAGCAGCTTCGCGCCCAGGGAGACCCAGTACTTC
TRBJ1-4 TRBD1 15 . TRBV4-1 CASSRLDRGREKLFF TGCGCCAGCAGCCGCCTGGACAGGGGTCGTGAAAAACTGTTTTTT
TRBJ2-3 TRBD2 15 . TRBV7-6 CASSFSGERTDTQYF TGTGCCAGCAGCTTTAGCGGGGAAAGGACAGATACGCAGTATTTT
TRBJ2-1 . 10 few TRBV7-9 CASRRNEQFF TGTGCCAGCAGGAGGAATGAGCAGTTCTTC
TRBJ2-6 TRBD1 16 . TRBV28 CATHDRVVSGANVLTF TGTGCCACCCACGACAGGGTGGTCTCTGGGGCCAACGTCCTGACTTTC
TRBJ1-5 . 15 few TRBV18 CASSPGQNSNQPQHF TGTGCCAGCTCACCCGGACAGAATAGCAATCAGCCCCAGCATTTT
TRBJ2-3 . 16 . TRBV9 CASSVVGGGGPDTQYF TGTGCCAGCAGCGTAGTGGGAGGCGGGGGCCCAGATACGCAGTATTTT
TRBJ2-7 . 13 . TRBV2 CASRAGAAYEQYF TGTGCCAGCAGAGCCGGGGCCGCCTACGAGCAGTACTTC
TRBJ2-7 . 11 . TRBV29-1 CSVGESYEQYF TGCAGCGTTGGAGAGTCCTACGAGCAGTACTTC
TRBJ1-1 . 15 . TRBV28 CASKVGRPSNTEAFF TGTGCCAGCAAAGTGGGTAGACCCTCGAACACTGAAGCTTTCTTT
TRBJ1-1 TRBD1 15 . TRBV10-3 CAISEDRGVYTEAFF TGTGCCATCAGTGAAGACAGGGGGGTCTACACTGAAGCTTTCTTT
TRBJ2-3 TRBD2 16 . TRBV2 CASRPGLAGHTDTQYF TGTGCCAGCAGGCCGGGACTAGCGGGGCACACAGATACGCAGTATTTT
TRBJ2-2 . 17 . TRBV5-1 CASRAPSPIANTGELFF TGCGCCAGCCGGGCCCCTAGCCCTATTGCGAACACCGGGGAGCTGTTTTTT
TRBJ2-1 TRBD1 15 once TRBV7-8 CASSRTGGTYNEQFF TGTGCCAGCAGCCGGACAGGGGGCACCTACAATGAGCAGTTCTTC
TRBJ1-6 TRBD1 14 . TRBV7-9 CASSRTGNNSPLHF TGTGCCAGCAGCCGGACAGGGAATAATTCACCCCTCCACTTT
TRBJ2-1 TRBD2 19 . TRBV14 CASSQETAGGALAYNEQFF TGTGCCAGCAGCCAAGAGACAGCGGGGGGGGCTCTGGCCTACAATGAGCAGTTCTTC
TRBJ1-2 TRBD1 15 . TRBV10-3 CAIEDIGQGKDGYTF TGTGCCATCGAAGATATAGGACAGGGAAAGGATGGCTACACCTTC
TRBJ2-5 TRBD1 16 . TRBV6-5 CASSYETGWDSGTQYF TGTGCCAGCAGTTATGAGACAGGGTGGGATAGTGGGACCCAGTACTTC
TRBJ2-7 . 14 . TRBV28 CASSSLAAFYEQYF TGTGCCAGCAGTTCTCTAGCTGCTTTCTACGAGCAGTACTTC
TRBJ2-7 . 14 . TRBV28 CASRDQQGEYEQYF TGTGCCAGCAGGGACCAACAGGGAGAATACGAGCAGTACTTC
TRBJ2-1 . 12 once TRBV25-1 CASSESIGGQFF TGTGCCAGCAGTGAATCAATTGGGGGGCAGTTCTTC
TRBJ2-3 TRBD2 16 . TRBV7-9 CASSFGTSGVTDTQYF TGTGCCAGCAGCTTCGGGACTAGCGGGGTCACAGATACGCAGTATTTT
TRBJ1-6 . 12 few TRBV28 CASRQSGSPLHF TGTGCCAGCAGACAATCCGGTTCACCCCTCCACTTT
TRBJ1-2 . 13 . TRBV12-2 CASRLQGNYGYTF TGTGCAAGTCGCTTACAGGGGAACTATGGCTACACCTTC
TRBJ1-2 . 13 . TRBV7-2 CASSSPRGYGYTF TGTGCCAGCAGCTCCCCTAGGGGATATGGCTACACCTTC
TRBJ2-5 . 12 . TRBV21-1 CAGNCFWETQYF TGTGCCGGCAACTGCTTTTGGGAGACCCAGTACTTC
TRBJ1-3 TRBD1 14 . TRBV6-6 CASNSGGHGNTIYF TGTGCCAGCAACTCAGGGGGCCACGGAAACACCATATATTTT
TRBJ1-5 . 15 . TRBV5-1 CASSLAGEGNQPQHF TGCGCCAGCAGCTTGGCTGGGGAGGGCAATCAGCCCCAGCATTTT
TRBJ1-1 . 15 . TRBV6-6 CASSYARQLNTEAFF TGTGCCAGCAGTTACGCCCGACAGCTGAACACTGAAGCTTTCTTT
TRBJ2-7 TRBD1 15 . TRBV10-1 CASSETGQGHYEQYF TGCGCCAGCAGTGAGACGGGACAGGGGCACTACGAGCAGTACTTC
TRBJ1-1 . 11 once TRBV20-1 CSARWHTEAFF TGCAGTGCCCGGTGGCACACTGAAGCTTTCTTT